A selection of T cell receptor beta chains follows, all from one sample in a study of blood T cells in healthy people across ages. TCRdb redid the calling of the 5' RACE reads with MiXCR, one entry per CDR3 protein. Here the sample spans some 1.5 million distinct CDR3 sequences, 28% being singletons. Sequencing was done on a sample of blood. Every receptor here comes from a woman aged 30 to 39 in good health. Each CDR3 is given with its conserved first and last residue. The D gene is left open where the match is weak. Not all rows give a size; the values are once, few, many and, for expanded clones, a class.

CASTTTQDSQEAQYF TGTGCCAGCACCACAACGCAGGACAGCCAAGAGGCCCAGTACTTC . TRBJ2-5 . TRBV6-5
CASSRLDRTYEQYF TGTGCCAGCAGCCGCTTGGACAGGACCTACGAGCAGTACTTC few TRBJ2-7 TRBD1 TRBV11-2
CASSPRGATSYEQYF TGTGCCAGCAGCCCCAGGGGAGCCACCTCCTACGAGCAGTACTTC . TRBJ2-7 . TRBV7-9
CASSYSVSSAANYGYTF TGTGCCAGCAGTTACTCGGTTAGTAGCGCGGCTAACTATGGCTACACCTTC few TRBJ1-2 . TRBV6-6
CASSVAGYRADTQYF TGTGCCAGCAGCGTAGCGGGTTATCGCGCAGATACGCAGTATTTT . TRBJ2-3 . TRBV9
CASSVEFLGQGLCSPLHF TGTGCCAGCAGCGTAGAGTTCCTCGGACAGGGGCTGTGTTCACCCCTCCACTTT . TRBJ1-6 TRBD1 TRBV9
CASSGPRDSNTEAFF TGTGCCAGCAGTGGCCCTAGGGACAGTAACACTGAAGCTTTCTTT . TRBJ1-1 TRBD1 TRBV28
CASFSGWETQYF TGTGCCAGCTTCAGCGGTTGGGAGACCCAGTACTTC many TRBJ2-5 . TRBV7-2
CASSSRTAFDEQFF TGTGCCAGCAGCTCCCGGACGGCGTTCGATGAGCAGTTCTTC few TRBJ2-1 . TRBV5-5
CASSGPGLGVYEQYF TGTGCCAGCAGTGGGCCGGGACTAGGGGTCTACGAGCAGTACTTC . TRBJ2-7 TRBD2 TRBV6-2/TRBV6-3
CASSYAGRPNSPLHF TGTGCCAGCAGTTACGCCGGACGGCCCAATTCACCCCTCCACTTT few TRBJ1-6 . TRBV6-5
CASSRTGGKQETQYF TGTGCCAGCAGTAGAACAGGGGGCAAACAAGAGACCCAGTACTTC . TRBJ2-5 TRBD1 TRBV7-3
CASTPTSEVEETQYF TGTGCCAGCACCCCCACAAGTGAGGTAGAAGAGACCCAGTACTTC many TRBJ2-5 . TRBV4-2
CSASGGGTGGETQYF TGCAGTGCTAGCGGGGGAGGCACGGGGGGAGAGACCCAGTACTTC few TRBJ2-5 TRBD2 TRBV20-1
CASSPAGRAADTQYF TGTGCCAGCAGCCCGGCCGGGAGGGCCGCCGATACGCAGTATTTT few TRBJ2-3 TRBD2 TRBV7-9
CAWRFFGASQAFF TGTGCCTGGAGGTTCTTCGGGGCGAGCCAAGCTTTCTTT . TRBJ1-1 . TRBV30
CSASSPSSYNEQYF TGCAGTGCCTCAAGCCCCTCCTCCTACAATGAGCAGTACTTC . TRBJ2-7 . TRBV20-1
CSARGPGRQRGYTF TGCAGTGCTAGAGGACCCGGCAGGCAAAGGGGCTACACCTTC . TRBJ1-2 . TRBV20-1
CSASGTGGHEETQYF TGCAGTGCTAGCGGGACGGGGGGACACGAAGAGACCCAGTACTTC few TRBJ2-5 . TRBV20-1
CAISEGDPGANEQYF TGTGCCATCAGTGAAGGGGATCCCGGGGCCAATGAGCAGTACTTC few TRBJ2-4 . TRBV10-3
CACSIPQAITGELFF TGTGCCTGTAGTATTCCACAGGCTATCACCGGGGAGCTGTTTTTT . TRBJ2-2 . TRBV19
CASSFWVQPQHF TGCGCCAGCAGCTTCTGGGTACAGCCCCAGCATTTT . TRBJ1-5 . TRBV5-1
CATSAGQVGQPQHF TGTGCCACCAGTGCCGGACAGGTTGGTCAGCCCCAGCATTTT many TRBJ1-5 TRBD1 TRBV24-1
CSARSLLAGGLNEQFF TGCAGTGCTAGATCCCTATTAGCGGGAGGACTCAATGAGCAGTTCTTC . TRBJ2-1 TRBD2 TRBV20-1
CASSPLLASTYEQYF TGTGCCAGCAGCCCCTTACTAGCGTCGACCTACGAGCAGTACTTC . TRBJ2-7 TRBD2 TRBV7-9
CASSWEAGTTYGYTF TGCGCCAGCAGCTGGGAAGCCGGGACAACCTATGGCTACACCTTC many TRBJ1-2 . TRBV5-1
CASSPGLRQETQYF TGTGCCAGCAGCCCGGGACTAAGGCAAGAGACCCAGTACTTC many TRBJ2-5 TRBD2 TRBV7-7
CASSAKQYF TGTGCCAGCAGTGCGAAGCAGTACTTC . TRBJ2-7 . TRBV2
CASSLEDRAYNEQFF TGTGCCAGCAGCTTAGAGGACAGGGCCTACAATGAGCAGTTCTTC few TRBJ2-1 TRBD1 TRBV7-9
CASTLGGAVDYGYTF TGCGCCAGCACTCTTGGGGGCGCCGTGGACTATGGCTACACCTTC . TRBJ1-2 . TRBV5-1
CASAPLDRGAQPQHF TGTGCTAGTGCCCCCCTGGACAGGGGAGCTCAGCCCCAGCATTTT . TRBJ1-5 TRBD1 TRBV12-5
CASSPGAGGLGNEQYF TGTGCCAGCAGCCCCGGGGCGGGGGGTCTGGGCAACGAGCAGTACTTC many TRBJ2-7 TRBD2 TRBV7-9
CSAGAGDYGYTF TGCAGTGCTGGGGCGGGGGACTATGGCTACACCTTC . TRBJ1-2 . TRBV20-1
CASSLGDGTGELFF TGCGCCAGCAGCTTGGGTGACGGAACCGGGGAGCTGTTTTTT . TRBJ2-2 . TRBV5-1
CSVEVDRLDTQYF TGCAGCGTTGAAGTAGACAGACTCGATACGCAGTATTTT . TRBJ2-3 . TRBV29-1
CASSPPGYPEAFF TGTGCCAGCAGCCCACCCGGCTACCCTGAAGCTTTCTTT . TRBJ1-1 . TRBV25-1
CAGSVTSGGAGDIQDF TGTGCCGGCAGCGTGACTAGCGGGGGGGCCGGGGACATTCAGGACTTC . TRBJ2-4 TRBD2 TRBV9
CATSVRTGDSYEQYF TGTGCCACCAGTGTAAGAACAGGGGACTCCTACGAGCAGTACTTC many TRBJ2-7 TRBD1 TRBV24-1
CASSGGTGSIGYTF TGTGCCAGCAGCGGCGGGACAGGATCTATTGGCTACACCTTC few TRBJ1-2 TRBD1 TRBV5-5
CSVPIAAGYTF TGCAGCGTCCCAATCGCGGCTGGCTACACCTTC . TRBJ1-2 . TRBV29-1
CATSDRTGRPYTEQFF TGTGCCACCAGTGACCGAACAGGGAGGCCCTACACTGAGCAGTTCTTC . TRBJ2-1 . TRBV24-1
CASTPATGGGYTF TGTGCCAGCACCCCCGCGACAGGGGGCGGCTACACCTTC many TRBJ1-2 TRBD1 TRBV12-3/TRBV12-4
CASTPEWGADTQYF TGTGCCAGCACCCCAGAATGGGGCGCGGATACGCAGTATTTT . TRBJ2-3 . TRBV6-1
CASSPRTSGGNYNEQFF TGCGCCAGCAGCCCCCGGACTAGCGGGGGGAACTACAATGAGCAGTTCTTC . TRBJ2-1 TRBD2 TRBV5-1
CASSLGTSTGQYF TGTGCCAGCAGTTTGGGGACATCGACTGGGCAGTACTTC . TRBJ2-4 . TRBV12-3/TRBV12-4
CASSFTGQGEAEQFF TGTGCCAGCAGCTTCACAGGGCAGGGTGAGGCCGAGCAGTTCTTC . TRBJ2-1 . TRBV7-9
CSAKDRGLGGQPQHF TGCAGTGCTAAGGACAGGGGGCTCGGAGGCCAGCCCCAGCATTTT . TRBJ1-5 TRBD1 TRBV20-1
CASSPHTGGWQPQHF TGTGCCAGCAGCCCACATACAGGGGGCTGGCAGCCCCAGCATTTT . TRBJ1-5 TRBD1 TRBV28
CSVGGDEQYF TGCAGCGTTGGTGGGGACGAGCAGTACTTC many TRBJ2-7 . TRBV29-1
CAITIPCSYEQYF TGTGCCATCACCATCCCCTGCTCCTACGAGCAGTACTTC few TRBJ2-7 . TRBV21-1
CASSDVGEGRETQYF TGTGCCAGCAGCGACGTCGGAGAGGGGCGGGAGACCCAGTACTTC few TRBJ2-5 . TRBV9
CATSDPSDRAQNIQYF TGTGCCACCAGTGACCCTTCGGACAGGGCCCAAAACATTCAGTACTTC many TRBJ2-4 TRBD1 TRBV24-1
CASSKGYGEQFF TGTGCCTCGAGCAAGGGGTATGGTGAGCAGTTCTTC . TRBJ2-1 . TRBV9
CASSSGLYPEQYF TGTGCCAGCAGCTCCGGACTATACCCCGAGCAGTACTTC few TRBJ2-7 . TRBV5-6
CATSDQPTYSSYEQYF TGTGCCACCAGTGACCAACCGACCTATAGCTCCTACGAGCAGTACTTC many TRBJ2-7 . TRBV24-1
CSARTGTGSNEQFF TGCAGTGCTAGAACTGGGACAGGGTCCAATGAGCAGTTCTTC many TRBJ2-1 TRBD1 TRBV20-1
CASSQEGWDRGPHEQYF TGCGCCAGCAGCCAAGAGGGATGGGACAGGGGGCCTCACGAGCAGTACTTC many TRBJ2-7 TRBD1 TRBV4-1
CSVEAGGLPSTDTQYF TGCAGCGTTGAAGCGGGAGGTCTACCTAGCACAGATACGCAGTATTTT few TRBJ2-3 TRBD2 TRBV29-1
CSVEAVTQYF TGCAGCGTTGAAGCGGTGACCCAGTACTTC many TRBJ2-5 . TRBV29-1
CASRIRDGNTIYF TGTGCCAGCAGGATACGGGATGGAAACACCATATATTTT . TRBJ1-3 . TRBV27